This T cell receptor (beta chain) was identified during a study of cytomegalovirus exposure and HLA in healthy donors. The PCR had 60 Vbeta and 13 Jbeta primers. Clones were read by immunoSEQ multiplex PCR, and TCRdb kept only the in-frame ones, dropping some. The sample includes more than 200,000 clones, almost 80% of them seen just once. Sequencing was performed on PBMCs. This clonotype was sampled from a male donor in good health and CMV-seronegative.

The CDR3 spells CASNPAGGKETQYF. The CDR3, as DNA: TGTGCCAGCAACCCTGCAGGGGGAAAAGAGACCCAGTACTTC. The rearrangement joins TRBV6-6 to TRBJ2-5; 7 bases are shared with TRBD1. CDR1 and CDR2 from the germline V gene are MNHNY and SVGAGI (reference sequence). Trimming at V came to 7 bases and at J to 3 bases, leaving 8 bases not matched to a gene. The CDR3 has 14 residues.